The rows below give T cell receptor beta chains drawn from one sample of a study of shared clonotypes between healthy human individuals. Only in-frame clones appear in the TCRdb table, and some are missing; sequencing was by immunoSEQ multiplex PCR. The sample consists of some 350,000 clones, around two thirds of them appearing once. Sequencing input: memory CD4+ T cells sorted from blood. The receptors were sampled from a man aged 25-40 years in good health. The CDR3 runs from the conserved cysteine through the conserved F or W. A D gene is named only where the DNA matches it firmly. A row's size may be missing; if present it is once, few, many or a size class.

v_call	d_call	clone_size	j_call	cdr3_aa	cdr3_nt
TRBV18	TRBD2	-	TRBJ2-5	CASSKGLAGVETQYF	TGTGCCAGCTCGAAGGGACTAGCGGGAGTAGAGACCCAGTACTTC
TRBV7-9	-	-	TRBJ2-1	CASSSRGWGEQFF	TGTGCCAGCAGCTCGCGGGGTTGGGGTGAGCAGTTCTTC
TRBV29-1	-	many	TRBJ2-1	CSVEGYNEQFF	TGCAGCGTTGAAGGTTACAATGAGCAGTTCTTC
TRBV11-2	-	-	TRBJ2-7	CASSYPKGGQLKYEQYF	TGTGCCAGCAGCTACCCGAAGGGGGGACAGCTAAAGTACGAGCAGTACTTC
TRBV18	TRBD1	-	TRBJ1-1	CASSQGGSATEAFF	TGTGCCAGCTCACAAGGGGGCAGTGCCACTGAAGCTTTCTTT
TRBV11-2	-	-	TRBJ2-7	CASSPSQGFYEQYF	TGTGCCAGCAGCCCATCTCAGGGGTTCTACGAGCAGTACTTC
TRBV10-2	TRBD1	-	TRBJ1-2	CASNGQGGYGYTF	TGCGCCAGCAACGGACAGGGTGGCTATGGCTACACCTTC
TRBV7-2	-	-	TRBJ2-3	CASSLQGNTDTQYF	TGTGCCAGCAGCTTACAGGGAAACACAGATACGCAGTATTTT
TRBV6-1	-	-	TRBJ2-7	CASLESYEQYF	TGTGCCAGCCTAGAGTCCTACGAGCAGTACTTC
TRBV5-4	-	-	TRBJ2-3	CASSLAPWELSTDTQYF	TGTGCCAGCAGCTTGGCACCGTGGGAACTAAGCACAGATACGCAGTATTTT
TRBV29-1	TRBD1	many	TRBJ2-7	CSVRTGRAYEQYF	TGCAGCGTTCGGACAGGGAGAGCCTACGAGCAGTACTTC
TRBV28	-	-	TRBJ2-2	CASSLAQVTGELFF	TGTGCCAGCAGTCTGGCACAGGTTACCGGGGAGCTGTTTTTT
TRBV10-2	TRBD2	few	TRBJ2-1	CASKGGVNEQFF	TGCGCCAGCAAGGGAGGGGTTAATGAGCAGTTCTTC
TRBV5-6	-	-	TRBJ2-7	CASSLYRLRWGEQYF	TGTGCCAGCAGCTTATATAGACTACGGTGGGGCGAGCAGTACTTC
TRBV29-1	-	-	TRBJ2-1	CSVDNRGLLNEQFF	TGCAGCGTCGACAATAGGGGACTTTTGAATGAGCAGTTCTTC
TRBV9	TRBD2	-	TRBJ2-2	CASSVPASGRDTGELFF	TGTGCCAGCAGCGTACCAGCGAGCGGGAGGGATACCGGGGAGCTGTTTTTT
TRBV19	-	-	TRBJ1-2	CASSIPRGSGRNYGYTF	TGTGCCAGTAGTATACCCCGGGGATCAGGGCGTAACTATGGCTACACCTTC
TRBV28	TRBD2	-	TRBJ2-1	CASSPGLARSSYNEQFF	TGTGCCAGCAGTCCCGGACTAGCGAGAAGCTCCTACAATGAGCAGTTCTTC
TRBV18	-	-	TRBJ1-4	CASSLAGLVKEKLFF	TGTGCCAGCTCACTCGCGGGGCTGGTAAAAGAAAAACTGTTTTTT
TRBV20-1	-	-	TRBJ2-5	CSATLIETQYF	TGCAGTGCTACTCTTATAGAGACCCAGTACTTC
TRBV11-1	-	once	TRBJ2-1	CASSLVRGRATEQFF	TGTGCCAGCAGCTTAGTGAGGGGAAGGGCAACTGAGCAGTTCTTC
TRBV5-6	-	-	TRBJ2-1	CASSSIYEQFF	TGTGCCAGCAGTTCCATCTATGAGCAGTTCTTC
TRBV6-1	-	-	TRBJ2-5	CASSEARQGLLLGVQETQYF	TGTGCCAGCAGTGAAGCGCGGCAGGGTTTATTGTTGGGGGTCCAAGAGACCCAGTACTTC
TRBV19	-	-	TRBJ2-2	CASSIGLNTGELFF	TGTGCCAGTAGTATTGGACTGAACACCGGGGAGCTGTTTTTT
TRBV6-5	-	-	TRBJ2-7	CATGSRRSGEQYF	TGTGCCACCGGAAGCCGCAGGAGCGGCGAGCAGTACTTC
TRBV2	-	-	TRBJ1-1	CASSEGGRWGTEAFF	TGTGCCAGCAGTGAAGGGGGGAGGTGGGGCACTGAAGCTTTCTTT
TRBV9	TRBD2	-	TRBJ2-5	CASSVAGGTSGRFEVQETQYF	TGTGCCAGCAGCGTAGCAGGGGGGACTAGCGGGAGGTTTGAGGTACAAGAGACCCAGTACTTC
TRBV10-3	-	-	TRBJ1-5	CAISESGRDQPQHF	TGTGCCATCAGTGAGTCGGGAAGGGATCAGCCCCAGCATTTT
TRBV7-9	-	-	TRBJ2-7	CASSPTGHSYEQYF	TGTGCCAGCAGTCCGACAGGCCACTCCTACGAGCAGTACTTC
TRBV15	TRBD2	once	TRBJ2-1	CATSRGTSGNRNEQFF	TGTGCCACCAGCAGGGGGACTAGCGGGAACCGCAATGAGCAGTTCTTC
TRBV6-4	TRBD1	once	TRBJ2-2	CASSPLAAGGNTGELFF	TGTGCCAGCAGTCCCCTTGCCGCAGGGGGGAACACCGGGGAGCTGTTTTTT
TRBV6-4	-	many	TRBJ1-1	CASSDFSWNTEAFF	TGTGCCAGCAGTGACTTTAGTTGGAACACTGAAGCTTTCTTT
TRBV30	-	many	TRBJ1-5	CAWSVGGKGQPQHF	TGTGCCTGGAGTGTAGGGGGGAAGGGGCAGCCCCAGCATTTT
TRBV19	-	-	TRBJ1-3	CASSTKPDYSGNTIYF	TGTGCCAGTAGTACGAAGCCGGACTACTCTGGAAACACCATATATTTT
TRBV7-8	TRBD2	-	TRBJ2-5	CASRRSGTSGMATQYF	TGTGCCAGCCGACGAAGCGGGACTAGCGGGATGGCGACCCAGTACTTC
TRBV7-9	TRBD2	-	TRBJ2-1	CATGLAGVSEQFF	TGTGCCACCGGACTAGCGGGAGTTAGTGAGCAGTTCTTC
TRBV29-1	TRBD2	-	TRBJ2-3	CSVKGLAGARRDTQYF	TGCAGCGTGAAGGGACTAGCGGGAGCAAGAAGGGATACGCAGTATTTT
TRBV6-1	-	-	TRBJ1-1	CASSAPRGINTEAFF	TGTGCCAGCAGTGCACCTCGAGGGATAAACACTGAAGCTTTCTTT
TRBV7-2	TRBD2	-	TRBJ2-3	CASSRASGNTDTQYF	TGTGCCAGCAGCCGCGCTAGCGGGAACACAGATACGCAGTATTTT
TRBV5-4	-	-	TRBJ2-7	CASSLAKVGSYEQYF	TGTGCCAGCAGCTTGGCCAAGGTGGGCTCCTACGAGCAGTACTTC
TRBV7-5	-	once	TRBJ2-7	CARTRCGESHEQYF	TGTGCCAGAACCAGGTGCGGGGAATCCCACGAGCAGTACTTC
TRBV16	TRBD2	-	TRBJ2-1	CASSQSSGRYSYNEQFF	TGTGCCAGCAGCCAATCTAGCGGGAGGTACTCCTACAATGAGCAGTTCTTC
TRBV5-6	TRBD1	-	TRBJ1-3	CASSFSTGTGVF	TGTGCCAGCAGCTTCTCGACCGGGACAGGGGTTTTT
TRBV6-6	-	-	TRBJ2-7	CASSYSGQHYEQYF	TGTGCCAGCAGTTACTCCGGACAGCACTACGAGCAGTACTTC
TRBV7-3	TRBD1	-	TRBJ1-1	CASSSRGPGTGRITEAFF	TGTGCCAGCAGCTCAAGGGGTCCCGGGACAGGGCGTATCACTGAAGCTTTCTTT
TRBV14	TRBD2	-	TRBJ2-1	CASSQVLAGSNEQFF	TGTGCCAGCAGCCAAGTCCTAGCGGGCTCTAATGAGCAGTTCTTC
TRBV7-8	-	-	TRBJ1-4	CASSLAPGTNEKLFF	TGTGCCAGCAGCTTAGCCCCAGGAACTAATGAAAAACTGTTTTTT
TRBV14	-	-	TRBJ2-7	CASSQRDFPSYEQYF	TGTGCCAGCAGCCAGAGGGACTTCCCCTCCTACGAGCAGTACTTC
TRBV29-1	-	-	TRBJ1-5	CSVEGERTARF	TGCAGCGTAGAGGGGGAAAGGACAGCGCGTTTT
TRBV28	TRBD2	-	TRBJ2-7	CASSPPLAGGPRAYEQYF	TGTGCCAGCAGTCCCCCACTAGCGGGAGGGCCCAGGGCCTACGAGCAGTACTTC
TRBV25-1	TRBD1	-	TRBJ2-5	CATRDRGSETQYF	TGTGCCACCCGGGACAGGGGGTCCGAGACCCAGTACTTC
TRBV30	-	few	TRBJ2-7	CACQGPSSYEQYF	TGTGCCTGCCAAGGGCCAAGCTCCTACGAGCAGTACTTC
TRBV7-3	-	few	TRBJ1-1	CASRRSLTTEAFF	TGTGCCAGCAGGAGATCCCTAACTACTGAAGCTTTCTTT
TRBV7-9	-	-	TRBJ2-1	CASSLAGRVNEQFF	TGTGCCAGCAGCTTAGCAGGCAGGGTTAATGAGCAGTTCTTC
TRBV5-1	-	-	TRBJ2-1	CASSLMSSYNEQFF	TGCGCCAGCAGCTTGATGAGCTCCTACAATGAGCAGTTCTTC